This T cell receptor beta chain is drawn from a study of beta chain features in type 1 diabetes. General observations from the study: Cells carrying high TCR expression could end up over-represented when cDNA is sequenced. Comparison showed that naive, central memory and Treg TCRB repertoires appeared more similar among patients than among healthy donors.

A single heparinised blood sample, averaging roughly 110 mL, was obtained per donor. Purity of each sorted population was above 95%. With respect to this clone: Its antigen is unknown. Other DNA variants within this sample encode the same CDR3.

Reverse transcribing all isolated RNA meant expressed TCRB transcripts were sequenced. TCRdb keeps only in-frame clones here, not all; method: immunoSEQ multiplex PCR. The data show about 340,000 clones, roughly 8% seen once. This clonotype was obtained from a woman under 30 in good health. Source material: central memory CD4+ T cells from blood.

The CDR3 coding sequence is TGTGCCAGCAGTTTATCCGGTTCGCCATCCTACGAGCAGTACTTC. This codes for CASSLSGSPSYEQYF. The V gene is TRBV28, the J gene TRBJ2-7; no definite D call. Trimming stripped 1 base from V and 1 base from J, with 11 bases between. Germline V lookup: CDR1 MDHEN, CDR2 SYDVKM. The CDR3 extends over 15 amino acids.